A single T cell receptor beta chain is shown here with its context. This clonotype occurred a few times. Its antigen has not been determined. Base qualities are not provided; no much larger clone lies one nucleotide away. V is pared back by 0 bases and J by 2 bases, with 8 bases lying between the germline termini. Measured from the cysteine to the phenylalanine, the CDR3 is 14 residues long. Only CDR3 DNA remains: 42 bases, in frame from the first base. CDR1 GTSNPN and CDR2 SVGIG were looked up in the germline V gene (reference sequence). The sample is drawn from a study of T cells in Graves' hyperthyroidism and ophthalmopathy (dated by TCRdb to the late 2010s). Context from the whole study: Peripheral blood samples were taken at initial diagnosis, before any treatment was given. A discovery cohort of approximately 100 patients, approximately 45 with Graves' ophthalmopathy and over 55 with stable Graves' hyperthyroidism, was used to find distinguishing TCR V-J signatures. An independent validation cohort of around 20 hyperthyroidism patients and more than 15 patients who later progressed to ophthalmopathy tested prospective prediction of ophthalmopathy. For training and testing, the 100 or so patients in the discovery cohort were randomly divided in a 7:3 ratio. The study also compared thyroid tissue and blood T-cell repertoires from 6 or 7 Graves' hyperthyroidism patients. After blood sampling, hyperthyroidism patients were treated with methimazole at a starting dose of 30 mg daily, and ophthalmopathy patients were treated with high-dose intravenous methylprednisolone. TCR Vbeta CDR3 sequencing of 135 peripheral blood samples (under 45 ophthalmopathy, 70 to 85 hyperthyroidism and approximately 17 progressor patients) is reported in the paper.

Amplification of TCR beta CDR3 regions was carried out from RNA transcripts. A first-round RT-PCR of the TCR CDR3 used the HTBI primer set with the Qiagen OneStep RT-PCR kit. A second multiplex PCR round built the libraries, followed by size selection and purification. Paired-end sequencing of the libraries was performed with 100 bp reads on an Illumina HiSeq2000. The authors' pipeline ran thus. Raw data were processed with SOAPnuke, discarding reads with adapters, uncalled bases, mean Phred below 15, or no exact constant-primer or identifier match. COPE v1.2.5 was used to merge the high-quality paired reads, and each unique nucleotide sequence was defined as a clonotype. MiTCR v1.1 was used to align the clonotypes against IMGT TRBV, TRBD and TRBJ reference segments. The analysis included only V-J combinations with a frequency above 0.0001, which together covered 99.2% of the repertoires. The TCS score was defined as F50 (clonal expansion) divided by E x V (chaos), with BLOSUM62-based TCRdist calculated between CDR3 peptides within each V-J. Welch's t-statistics and random forest reduced fewer than 600 V-J features to 13, which were used in a naive Bayes classifier (R e1071). The public reads were quality trimmed at Q25 with fastp and then assembled into clones with MiXCR by TCRdb, keeping productive beta chains. Rows are combined by CDR3 protein, so each entry shows the most common genes and DNA. TCRdb, not the authors, supplied the V and J calls. The sample profile shows fewer than 600,000 distinct CDR3 sequences; roughly 15% of them were found once. The top ten clonotypes cover roughly 13% of the sample.

Beyond this particular receptor, the publication reports: Most expanded thyroid clonotypes (frequency above 0.001) were also found in blood, which suggests that blood repertoires may mirror thyroid immune responses. A 13 V-J signature model separated ophthalmopathy from stable hyperthyroidism, with about 90% sensitivity and roughly 84% specificity in cross-validation and 80%/75% in testing. No statistical method was used to fix the sample size in advance, and group allocation was not hidden from the investigators. In validation, the model predicted progression to ophthalmopathy with 55% to 71% sensitivity and around 72% specificity, a median of 6.5 months before onset.

Stable Graves' hyperthyroidism was defined as no progression to ophthalmopathy during 18 months of follow-up. Hyperthyroidism patients were newly diagnosed, with disease duration under 2 months, and aged 18 to 65 years. Any patient with an uncontrolled infection, another autoimmune disease, pregnancy or lactation was excluded. Diagnoses were based on clinical symptoms, serum thyroxine and TRAb, thyroid ultrasound and orbital computed tomography. PBMCs were separated from around 9.1 ml of fresh peripheral blood using Ficoll-Paque density gradient centrifugation. Total RNA was extracted using Trizol reagent, and RNA quality was assessed on an Agilent 2100 Bioanalyzer.

This TCR was recovered from a woman aged 40 to 49 with Graves' hyperthyroidism. Sequenced sample: blood. The rearrangement joined TRBV30 to TRBJ2-4, and the D gene may be TRBD2, 5 bases matching. CDR3 protein: CAWSVRGPKNIQYF. The DNA is TGTGCCTGGAGTGTACGGGGTCCCAAAAACATTCAGTACTTC.